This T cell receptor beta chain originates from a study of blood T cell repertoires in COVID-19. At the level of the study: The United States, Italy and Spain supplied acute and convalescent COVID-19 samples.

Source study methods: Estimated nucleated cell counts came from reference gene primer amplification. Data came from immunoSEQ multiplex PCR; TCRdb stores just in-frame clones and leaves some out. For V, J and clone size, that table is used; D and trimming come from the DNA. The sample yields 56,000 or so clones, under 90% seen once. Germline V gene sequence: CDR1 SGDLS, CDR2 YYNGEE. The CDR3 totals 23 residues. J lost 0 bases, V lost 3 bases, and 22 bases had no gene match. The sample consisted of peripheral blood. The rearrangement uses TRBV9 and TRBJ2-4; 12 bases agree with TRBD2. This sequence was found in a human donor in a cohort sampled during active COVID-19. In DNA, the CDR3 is TGTGCCAGCAGCGCAGGGGACAGGGGACTAGCGGGCCTCTCTAAGGCAGCCAAAAACATTCAGTACTTC. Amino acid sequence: CASSAGDRGLAGLSKAAKNIQYF.